These 15 T cell receptor beta chains originate from one sample sequenced in a study of CD8 T cells in ankylosing spondylitis. TCRdb processed the 5' RACE reads anew with MiXCR; each CDR3 protein has one entry. The sample consists of about 510,000 distinct CDR3 sequences, approximately 5.3% of them appearing once. Broader study findings: A motif in TCR beta, a set of roughly eight highly homologous variants, appeared characteristic of ankylosing spondylitis blood.

These receptors' targets are unknown. The sample taken for sequencing was blood, either unsorted or a sorted T cell fraction (not recorded which). The receptors here all came from a male donor with ankylosing spondylitis.

This clonotype was recorded at least ten times. V gene TRBV10-3 combines with J gene TRBJ2-2; 8 bases align to TRBD1. V dropped 7 bases and J dropped 3; count of bases not matched to a gene: 7. CDR3 length: 15 residues. CDR1 is ENHRY and CDR2 is SYGVKD in the germline V gene. The CDR3 DNA reads as TGTGCCATCAAAAGGACAGGGTTAGACACCGGGGAGCTGTTTTTT. Translating gives CAIKRTGLDTGELFF.

There are many counts of this clonotype. As DNA, the CDR3 is TGCAGTGCTAGCGCCCTGTTGAGCTCCTACAATGAGCAGTTCTTC. Protein sequence: CSASALLSSYNEQFF. This sequence joins TRBV20-1 and TRBJ2-1; D unresolved. Germline V gene data show CDR1 as DFQATT and CDR2 as SNEGSKA (reference sequence). The CDR3 loop spans 15 amino acids. Trimming pared 3 bases from V and 0 bases from J, leaving 12 bases between.

There are many counts of this clonotype. The rearrangement joins TRBV14 to TRBJ2-7; 7 bases are shared with TRBD1. CDR3 length: 13 residues. Per the germline V gene, CDR1 is SGHDN and CDR2 is FVKESK. The J segment lost 5 bases and the V segment lost 1 base, leaving 2 bases of the junction unmatched. CDR3 residues: CASSQVGTDEQYF. The DNA for the CDR3 is TGTGCCAGCAGCCAAGTTGGGACAGACGAGCAGTACTTC.

The table lists this clonotype with many counts. The V gene is TRBV12-3 or TRBV12-4, the J gene TRBJ2-1; 9 bases are shared with TRBD2. V lost 3 bases, J lost 7 bases, and 13 bases stayed unmatched. The CDR3 consists of 17 residues. The CDR3 DNA sequence: TGTGCCAGCAGTTTCACCCTGGGAGCGGGAGGTTCGAATGAGCAGTTCTTC. This gives the protein CASSFTLGAGGSNEQFF.

This clonotype was observed at least ten times. The genes are TRBV7-2 and TRBJ2-3; unclear D gene. Deletions cut 3 bases from V and 6 bases from J, with 7 bases between. Germline CDR1 SGHTA, CDR2 FQGNSA. This CDR3 region has 12 residues. The CDR3 here is CASSFARDTQYF. CDR3 nucleotide sequence: TGTGCCAGCAGCTTTGCCCGCGATACGCAGTATTTT.

The chain employs TRBV6-6 and TRBJ2-7; 12 nucleotides match TRBD1. With V trimmed by 6 bases and J by 12 bases, 9 bases remained unmatched. Per the germline V gene, CDR1 is MNHNY and CDR2 is SVGAGI (reference sequence). The CDR3 is made up of 13 amino acids. The CDR3 spells CASSRTGTGGLYF. For the CDR3, the DNA is TGTGCCAGCAGCCGAACCGGGACAGGGGGCCTGTACTTC.

This clonotype was seen many times. The rearrangement uses TRBV15 and TRBJ1-3; D gene uncertain. CDR3 length equals 17 residues. Germline CDR1 LNHNV, CDR2 YYDKDF (reference sequence). V was shortened by 2 bases and J by 0 bases, with 14 bases between the two germline ends. The CDR3 sequence: CATSRTLPGASGNTIYF. The CDR3 nucleotides read TGTGCCACCAGCAGAACTTTGCCAGGAGCCTCTGGAAACACCATATATTTT.

This clonotype was seen a few times. The rearrangement links TRBV6-2 or TRBV6-3 to TRBJ2-7, with TRBD2 as a possible D gene (5 bases). V dropped 5 bases and J dropped 4 bases, with 15 bases sitting between them. Germline V CDR1 and CDR2: MNHEY, SVGEGT. The CDR3 has 14 residues. CDR3 nucleotide sequence: TGTGCCAGCAGTGCGGATCCGCGGGCTTACGAGCAGTACTTC. Its protein is CASSADPRAYEQYF.

This clonotype came up a few times. This chain connects TRBV20-1 to TRBJ2-7, with 9 bases aligning to TRBD1. Germline V lookup: CDR1 DFQATT, CDR2 SNEGSKA (reference sequence). V was clipped by 0 bases and J by 0 bases; unmatched bases: 9. CDR3 length equals 17 residues. The CDR3 sequence is CSARDWEGQGLSYEQYF. Here the CDR3 DNA reads TGCAGTGCTAGAGATTGGGAGGGACAGGGCCTCTCCTACGAGCAGTACTTC.

This clonotype turned up a few times. The chain has TRBV4-3 and TRBJ2-5; perhaps TRBD1 as D (5 bases). The V and J ends lost 0 bases and 2 bases respectively, with 16 bases between them. The germline V gene has CDR1 LGHNA and CDR2 YSLEER. CDR3 length: 17 residues. In nucleotides, the CDR3 is TGCGCCAGCAGCCAAGATGGGCAGGGTCGAAAACAAGAGACCCAGTACTTC. Amino acids: CASSQDGQGRKQETQYF.

This clonotype was counted at least ten times. CDR3 in DNA: TGCAGCGCCTATTTGTCCTACGAGCAGTACTTC. This translates into CSAYLSYEQYF. The chain has TRBV29-1 and TRBJ2-7; the D is unclear. CDR1 SQVTM and CDR2 ANQGSEA come from the germline V gene. CDR3 length: 11 residues. V was shortened by 7 bases and J by 1 base, with 8 bases between the two germline ends.

This clonotype was recorded at least ten times. The rearrangement joins TRBV4-3 to TRBJ2-5; tentatively, D is TRBD1 or TRBD2 (5 bases each). This CDR3 is built from 17 residues. Trimming removed 0 bases from V and 2 bases from J, with 16 bases in between. Germline V CDR1 and CDR2: LGHNA, YSLEER. CDR3 in amino acids: CASSQEGHGAVQETQYF. CDR3 coding DNA: TGCGCCAGCAGCCAAGAGGGGCACGGGGCGGTACAAGAGACCCAGTACTTC.

The chain links TRBV12-3 or TRBV12-4 to TRBJ2-3; the match to TRBD2 covers 7 bases. This CDR3 comprises 15 residues. With 6 bases clipped from V and 6 bases from J, the junction kept 12 bases outside the gene matches. CDR3 nucleotides: TGTGCCAGCAGCTCAGGGAGGGGTTGGGGGGATACGCAGTATTTT. Encoded protein: CASSSGRGWGDTQYF.

The chain is built from TRBV7-2 and TRBJ2-1; 7 positions match TRBD2. Germline CDR1 reads SGHTA; CDR2 reads FQGNSA. V lost 0 bases to trimming and J lost 1 base; unmatched junction nucleotides: 6. The CDR3 is 17 residues long. The CDR3 protein is CASSLAGGGRSYNEQFF. The CDR3 nucleotides are TGTGCCAGCAGCTTAGCGGGTGGCGGGAGATCCTACAATGAGCAGTTCTTC.

The V and J genes are TRBV7-9 and TRBJ2-5; no clear D gene. CDR3 length equals 12 residues. From germline, CDR1 is SEHNR and CDR2 FQNEAQ (reference sequence). The V end was cut by 8 bases, the J end by 1 base, with 8 bases between. CDR3 nucleotides: TGTGCCAGCGGGATAATCCAAGAGACCCAGTACTTC. Protein sequence: CASGIIQETQYF.